The clone carrying this TCR beta chain came up a few times. The sample originates from a study of blood T cells in healthy people across ages. Study summary: About one barcoded TCR beta cDNA was captured per two T cells.

Combining a sample-barcoded 5' primer with a J-beta primer mix, a second PCR ran for roughly 7 to 12 cycles. Carrying 12 random nucleotides, a template-switch adaptor labeled each individual cDNA molecule. Any given sample supplied a minimum of 2.5 million CDR3-containing paired-end reads. TCRdb ran MiXCR on the 5' RACE reads and lists one entry per CDR3 protein. The table includes approximately 830,000 distinct CDR3 sequences, around 62% detected once. Germline V CDR1 and CDR2: SQVTM, ANQGSEA. V shed 6 bases and J shed 2 bases, with 10 bases lying between them. The CDR3 loop spans 12 amino acids. Sequencing was performed on blood. The sequence came from a man under 40 in good health. The V and J genes are TRBV29-1 and TRBJ1-2, with D unclear. This chain's CDR3 is CSVNPANYGYTF. The CDR3 DNA sequence: TGCAGCGTGAACCCGGCGAACTATGGCTACACCTTC.